This entry lists 27 T cell receptor beta chains sequenced from one sample in a study of T cell repertoires in cytomegalovirus infection. TCRdb redid the calling of the reads with MiXCR, one entry per CDR3 protein. The data contain some 400,000 distinct CDR3 sequences, about 33% of them singletons. The source material was PBMCs. The receptors shown here come from a human donor in good health (CMV status not recorded). Some clones in this sample may be carry-over from other donors' samples.

This clonotype was picked up one time. The chain recombines TRBV5-1 with TRBJ2-3, with D hard to call. The germline CDR1 and CDR2 sequences are SGHRS and YFSETQ. This CDR3 comprises 14 residues. V gave up 0 bases and J gave up 7 bases, with 12 bases separating them. The chain's CDR3 is CASSLEDGLNTQYF. CDR3 nucleotide sequence: TGCGCCAGCAGCTTGGAGGACGGGCTGAATACGCAGTATTTT.

A note on this clonotype: Germline is not matched at one junction end, which may reflect a read error. This chain uses TRBV7-2 with TRBJ1-2; TRBD1 agrees at 9 bases. There are 16 residues in the CDR3. Germline V gene data show CDR1 as SGHTA and CDR2 as FQGNSA. CDR3 sequence reads: CASSLARDRANYVYHF. The CDR3 nucleotides read TGTGCCAGCAGCTTAGCTAGGGACAGGGCTAACTATGTCTACCACTTC.

Comment on this clonotype: An end of the junction differs from the germline gene, which may be a read error. The V and J genes are TRBV5-4 and TRBJ2-7; tentative D call: TRBD2 (7 bases). The germline CDR1 and CDR2 sequences are SGHNT and YYREEE (reference sequence). The CDR3 is 13 amino acids. The CDR3 spells CASSGGGTHEKYF. The CDR3 DNA follows: TGTGCCAGCAGTGGGGGGGGCACCCACGAGAAGTACTTC.

The table lists this clonotype with many counts. The J gene is TRBJ2-7, the V gene TRBV7-2; maybe TRBD2 (6 bases). The CDR3 contains 16 residues. V lost 7 bases and J lost 0, with 19 bases in between. Germline values: CDR1 SGHTA, CDR2 FQGNSA. Here the CDR3 reads CASTPKTGTFSYEQYF. The CDR3, as DNA: TGTGCCAGCACCCCCAAAACGGGGACTTTCTCCTACGAGCAGTACTTC.

This clonotype showed up just once. This rearrangement joins TRBV20-1 to TRBJ2-3, with 8 nucleotides matching TRBD2. With V trimmed by 0 bases and J by 0 bases, 14 bases remained unmatched. The CDR3 totals 19 residues. Germline CDR1 reads DFQATT; CDR2 reads SNEGSKA (reference sequence). DNA for the CDR3: TGCAGTGCTAGAGATAGGAGGCTAGCGGGTCCGTCTAGCACAGATACGCAGTATTTT. Protein: CSARDRRLAGPSSTDTQYF.

The sample holds a few counts of this clonotype. The J gene is TRBJ1-6, the V gene TRBV4-2, with 12 bases aligning to TRBD1. Trimming took 0 bases from V and 9 from J; bases not matched to a gene: 6. CDR3 size: 17 residues. In germline, CDR1 is LGHNA, CDR2 YNFKEQ. Written as DNA, the CDR3 is TGTGCCAGCAGCCAAGAAGGGACAGGGGGCTCTGGTTCACCCCTCCACTTT. Residues: CASSQEGTGGSGSPLHF.

The chain recombines TRBV11-2 with TRBJ2-2; 8 positions match TRBD1. The CDR3 totals 16 residues. Trimming cost V 5 bases and J 1 base; bases outside gene matches: 6. CDR1 is SGHAT, CDR2 FQNNGV, per germline. The CDR3: CASSLGQGLNTGELFF. Written as DNA, the CDR3 is TGTGCCAGCAGCCTCGGACAGGGTTTGAACACCGGGGAGCTGTTTTTT. Full variable domain (missing parts from reference TRBV11-2 and TRBJ2-2): EAGVAQSPRYKIIEKRQSVAFWCNPISGHATLYWYQQILGQGPKLLIQFQNNGVVDDSQLPKDRFSAERLKGVDSTLKIQPAKLEDSAVYLCASSLGQGLNTGELFFGEGSRLTVL.

This clonotype came up a few times. J is TRBJ1-2 and V is TRBV15, with 7 bases matching TRBD1. With V trimmed by 5 bases and J by 4 bases, 10 bases remained unmatched. The V gene's germline CDR1 is LNHNV and CDR2 YYDKDF (reference sequence). The CDR3 runs 15 residues. The CDR3 sequence is CATSPRTGQLYGYTF. DNA of the CDR3: TGTGCCACCAGCCCAAGGACAGGACAGCTCTATGGCTACACCTTC.

This clonotype was recorded many times. This chain connects TRBV10-2 to TRBJ1-5; TRBD1 matches at 8 bases. Germline assignment: CDR1 WSHSY and CDR2 SAAADI. The J segment lost 7 bases and the V segment lost 6 bases, leaving 8 bases of the junction unmatched. The CDR3 consists of 14 residues. The CDR3 loop reads CASSSTGAGQPQHF. In DNA, the CDR3 is TGCGCCAGCAGCTCGACAGGGGCCGGCCAGCCCCAGCATTTT.

About this clonotype: It may be a read error: a sequence one base away is much more abundant. The genes are TRBV7-2 and TRBJ1-1; D not certain. Germline CDR1 reads SGHTA; CDR2 reads FQGNSA. The CDR3 consists of 12 residues. Here the CDR3 reads CVSSFSRTEAFF. CDR3 bases: TGTGTCAGCAGCTTTAGTAGGACTGAAGCTTTCTTT.

As concerns this clonotype: An end of the junction does not agree with germline; a read error may underlie this. The rearrangement joins TRBV6-6 to TRBJ2-7, with 7 bases identical to TRBD2. This CDR3 region has 17 residues. Germline V CDR1 and CDR2: MNHNY, SVGAGI (reference sequence). The CDR3 sequence: CARSYSEKRGSSYEQYF. The CDR3, as DNA: TGTGCCCGCAGTTACTCGGAGAAGCGGGGTAGTTCCTACGAGCAGTACTTC.

V and J are TRBV7-8 and TRBJ2-7, with D possibly called TRBD1 or TRBD2 (5 bases each). V was pared by 0 bases and J by 0 bases, with 21 bases between. The CDR3 length is 19 residues. The germline CDR1 and CDR2 sequences are SGHVS and FQNEAQ. CDR3 region: CASSLARWTSWGISYEQYF. CDR3 DNA: TGTGCCAGCAGCTTAGCGCGGTGGACCAGCTGGGGGATCTCCTACGAGCAGTACTTC.

The chain has TRBV24-1 and TRBJ2-3; D is unresolved. V was clipped by 5 bases and J by 0 bases, with 8 bases between them. CDR3 size: 14 residues. Germline CDR1 and CDR2: KGHDR and SFDVKD. The CDR3 region has the DNA TGTGCCACCAGTGCTAGGGCTAGCACAGATACGCAGTATTTT. It codes for CATSARASTDTQYF.

The rearrangement uses TRBV20-1 and TRBJ2-7; a possible D gene is TRBD2 (5 bases). V was trimmed by 1 base and J by 3 bases, leaving 16 bases between them. This CDR3 region has 15 residues. CDR1 is DFQATT and CDR2 is SNEGSKA in the germline V gene (reference sequence). The CDR3: CSARGEGLGNYEQYF. The CDR3 nucleotides read TGCAGTGCTAGAGGCGAAGGTCTCGGGAACTACGAGCAGTACTTC.

To note about this clonotype: A much larger clonotype is one base distant, so this may be a read error. V usage is TRBV7-8 and J usage is TRBJ1-5; TRBD1 matches at 7 bases. Germline assignment: CDR1 SGHVS and CDR2 FQNEAQ. Germline trimming cut 2 bases from V and 3 bases from J; bases unmatched to any gene: 10. The CDR3 has 17 amino acids. The CDR3 DNA sequence: TGTGCCAGCAGCTTAAGCAGGGGGGCTAATATCAATCAGCCCCAGCATTTT. Its translation: CASSLSRGANINQPQHF.

The chain recombines TRBV12-5 with TRBJ2-3; D is perhaps TRBD1 (5 bases). Trimming stripped 0 bases from V and 0 bases from J, with 16 bases between. Per germline, CDR1 LGHNT and CDR2 FRNRAP. The CDR3 totals 18 residues. CDR3 in amino acids: CASGLVITGETSTDTQYF. The CDR3 DNA is TGTGCTAGTGGTTTGGTAATAACAGGCGAAACTAGCACAGATACGCAGTATTTT.

This chain connects TRBV6-1 to TRBJ2-1; TRBD2 agrees at 7 bases. V lost 2 bases to trimming and J lost 9 bases; unmatched junction nucleotides: 10. The CDR3 length is 15 residues. Germline CDR1 reads MNHNS; CDR2 reads SASEGT. This CDR3 is CASSEQGAPGGEQFF. CDR3 coding DNA: TGTGCCAGCAGTGAACAGGGCGCTCCGGGAGGTGAGCAGTTCTTC.

The rearrangement uses TRBV6-5 and TRBJ2-5; D unclear. V was pared by 5 bases and J by 5 bases, with 18 bases between. This CDR3 is built from 15 residues. Germline CDR1 is MNHEY and CDR2 is SVGAGI. Here the CDR3 reads CASSAFARQGETQYF. In DNA form, the CDR3 reads TGTGCCAGCAGTGCCTTTGCCCGCCAAGGGGAGACCCAGTACTTC.

This clonotype was found many times. The chain couples TRBV7-2 to TRBJ2-1, with 9 bases identical to TRBD2. J gave up 8 bases and V 5 bases, and 13 bases lay outside the gene matches. The germline V gene has CDR1 SGHTA and CDR2 FQGNSA. The CDR3 has 16 residues. This chain's CDR3 is CASSPDSGSGGYEQFF. Here the CDR3 DNA reads TGTGCCAGCAGCCCTGACTCAGGTAGCGGGGGATATGAGCAGTTCTTC.

The gene calls are TRBV20-1 and TRBJ2-1; 12 bases map to TRBD2. Germline loops: CDR1 DFQATT, CDR2 SNEGSKA (reference sequence). This CDR3 has 13 residues. The V and J ends lost 6 bases and 6 bases, in that order; junction bases with no gene match: 3. The CDR3 reads CSALAGGPNEQFF. The CDR3, as DNA: TGCAGTGCCCTAGCGGGGGGGCCCAATGAGCAGTTCTTC.

This chain links TRBV6-2 or TRBV6-3 with TRBJ2-7; D is perhaps TRBD1 (6 bases). V dropped 5 bases and J dropped 3 bases, with 20 bases sitting between them. CDR3 length: 16 amino acids. The germline gives CDR1 MNHEY, CDR2 SVGEGT. In nucleotides, the CDR3 is TGTGCCAGCAGTACGACAAACAGGGTATCAAACTACGAGCAGTACTTC. The encoded protein is CASSTTNRVSNYEQYF.

J is TRBJ1-1 and V is TRBV24-1; D might be TRBD1 (6 bases). The CDR3 has 13 amino acids. Between the trimmed V and J ends, which lost 9 bases and 0 bases, there was a span of 10 bases. From germline, CDR1 is KGHDR and CDR2 SFDVKD. CDR3: CATRRGLNTEAFF. In nucleotides, the CDR3 is TGTGCCACCCGCAGGGGACTGAACACTGAAGCTTTCTTT.

This chain uses TRBV5-1 with TRBJ2-7, with 13 positions matching TRBD2. The CDR3 runs to 17 residues. The V segment lost 4 bases and the J segment 3 bases; nucleotides outside the gene matches: 10. The germline V gene has CDR1 SGHRS and CDR2 YFSETQ. CDR3 amino acids: CASSPPTSGGAVYEQYF. The CDR3 nucleotides are TGCGCCAGCAGCCCACCCACTAGCGGGGGGGCAGTCTACGAGCAGTACTTC.

Regarding this clonotype: A much larger clone lies a single base off, so this may be a read error. Here the CDR3 reads CASSRGGIANDQFF. CDR3 sequence (DNA): TGTGCCAGCAGTAGGGGGGGAATCGCCAATGATCAGTTCTTC. The chain uses TRBV7-2 and TRBJ2-1; TRBD2 is a possible D gene (7 bases). Germline V CDR1 and CDR2: SGHTA, FQGNSA. This CDR3 is 14 amino acids long.

At least ten counts were recorded for this clonotype. This chain uses TRBV12-3 or TRBV12-4 with TRBJ1-5, with D perhaps TRBD1 (5 bases). The CDR3 has 17 residues. V shed 6 bases and J shed 1 base, with 19 bases lying between them. The CDR3 sequence is CASRPPGGVGSNQPQHF. The CDR3 DNA reads TGTGCCAGCAGGCCTCCGGGGGGGGTGGGCAGCAATCAGCCCCAGCATTTT.

The chain carries TRBV5-4 and TRBJ1-3, with TRBD1 matching 9 bases. Germline V CDR1 and CDR2: SGHNT, YYREEE (reference sequence). This CDR3 has 15 residues. The ends lost 7 bases at V and 0 bases at J; junction bases unmatched: 5. CDR3 protein: CASGDREISGNTIYF. DNA of the CDR3: TGTGCCAGCGGGGACAGGGAGATCTCTGGAAACACCATATATTTT.

This clonotype was seen at least ten times. The J gene is TRBJ1-1, the V gene TRBV12-3 or TRBV12-4, with 7 bases identical to TRBD1. V was pared by 3 bases and J by 0 bases, with 4 bases of the junction left unmatched. This CDR3 has 15 residues. CDR3 DNA: TGTGCCAGCAGTTTGGTGGGACAGTTGAACACTGAAGCTTTCTTT. This codes for CASSLVGQLNTEAFF.